This entry features one TCR beta chain sequence. This sample was included in a study of blood T cell repertoires in COVID-19. Study information: Specimens from acute and convalescent COVID-19 originated in the United States, Italy and Spain. T cells, B-cell-depleted T cells, or PBMCs provided the cDNA or gDNA that served as material.

The junction had 8 bases not matched to a gene; V was cut back by 6 bases and J by 5 bases. Germline CDR1 LNHDA, CDR2 SQIVND (reference sequence). The CDR3 is made up of 16 amino acids. Original processing notes: Reference gene primer amplification in the assay estimated nucleated cell counts. This table comes from immunoSEQ multiplex PCR, and its TCRdb copy is limited to in-frame clones, with some not included. V and J calls and clone size follow that table, whereas D and trimming were derived from the DNA. The sample has some 270,000 clones; 80% to 90% are singletons. The chain uses TRBV19 and TRBJ2-5, with 14 bases matching TRBD2. The material sequenced was peripheral blood. This receptor was identified in a woman aged 35 to 49 who had recovered from COVID-19. CDR3 nucleotides: TGTGCCAGTAGGGGGACTAGCGGGAGTTCGGGGGAGACCCAGTACTTC. This encodes CASRGTSGSSGETQYF.